Below, 22 T cell receptor beta chains from the same sample are listed, as sequenced in a study of control samples from healthy donors and cancer patients. Profiled with immunoSEQ multiplex PCR; TCRdb holds only in-frame clones, not every one. The sample has 150,000 to 200,000 clones, around nine tenths seen once. Sequenced input: blood. These receptors came from a woman in her twenties or thirties in good health.

Only one count was recorded for this clone. This chain links TRBV30 with TRBJ1-1; 8 bases line up with TRBD1. J lost 0 bases, V lost 0 bases, and 12 bases had no gene match. The CDR3 runs 18 residues. The V gene's germline CDR1 is GTSNPN and CDR2 SVGIG (reference sequence). The CDR3 DNA is TGTGCCTGGAGTGTACCCTCCGACAGGGGAGGGGTGAACACTGAAGCTTTCTTT. Translating it yields CAWSVPSDRGGVNTEAFF.

This rearrangement joins TRBV10-3 to TRBJ2-3; TRBD2 matches 7 bases. CDR3 size: 15 residues. CDR1 ENHRY and CDR2 SYGVKD come from the germline V gene. V trimming: 2 bases; J trimming: 9 bases; junction bases outside the gene matches: 11. CDR3 loop: CAISEPSGLVYTQYF. The CDR3 DNA is TGTGCCATCAGTGAGCCATCTGGACTAGTTTACACGCAGTATTTT.

The gene calls are TRBV19 and TRBJ1-5, with 8 bases fitting TRBD1. The germline V gene has CDR1 LNHDA and CDR2 SQIVND (reference sequence). The trim removed 3 bases at V and 7 bases at J, leaving 8 bases unmatched. CDR3 size: 15 residues. Here the CDR3 reads CASSMADRGGQPQHF. CDR3 nucleotide sequence: TGTGCCAGTAGTATGGCAGACAGGGGTGGACAGCCCCAGCATTTT.

The genes are TRBV5-1 and TRBJ1-4; D is ambiguous. The CDR3 has 13 residues. Trimming stripped 7 bases from V and 6 bases from J, with 13 bases between. Germline loops: CDR1 SGHRS, CDR2 YFSETQ. The CDR3 DNA sequence: TGCGCCAGCGGGCCGGGTACGGATGAAAAACTGTTTTTT. Its translation is CASGPGTDEKLFF.

V is TRBV12-3 or TRBV12-4 and J is TRBJ1-2; the D is unclear. V lost 7 bases and J lost 7, with 16 bases in between. The CDR3 is 13 amino acids. CDR3: CASTPQRVGGYTF. In DNA, the CDR3 is TGTGCCAGCACCCCCCAGCGGGTTGGTGGCTACACCTTC.

V gene TRBV2 combines with J gene TRBJ2-3, with TRBD1 matching over 7 bases. The CDR3 length is 15 residues. V lost 2 bases to trimming and J lost 3 bases; unmatched junction nucleotides: 5. Germline CDR1 reads SNHLY; CDR2 reads FYNNEI. The CDR3, as DNA: TGTGCCAGCAGTGAAAGTGCAGGGGGAACAGATACGCAGTATTTT. Its translation: CASSESAGGTDTQYF.

This sequence joins TRBV2 and TRBJ2-5, with D maybe TRBD2 (5 bases). The CDR3 is 14 residues long. CDR1 is SNHLY, CDR2 FYNNEI, per germline. V lost 7 bases and J lost 5, with 17 bases in between. CDR3 residues: CASNPDWGWETQYF. The CDR3 region has the DNA TGTGCCAGCAACCCGGACTGGGGTTGGGAGACCCAGTACTTC.

As concerns this clone: The junction departs from germline at one end; a sequencing error may be responsible. The genes are TRBV5-1 and TRBJ2-1; 8 bases match TRBD1. This CDR3 comprises 13 residues. Germline V CDR1 and CDR2: SGHRS, YFSETQ. The CDR3 coding sequence is TGCGCCAGCAGAATGGGACAGGACAACGAGCAGTTCTTC. It codes for CASRMGQDNEQFF.

The gene calls are TRBV5-5 and TRBJ2-1; tentatively, D is TRBD2 (5 bases). From germline, CDR1 is SGHKS and CDR2 YYEKEE (reference sequence). Trimming stripped 2 bases from V and 0 bases from J, with 9 bases between. The CDR3 consists of 15 residues. The CDR3 coding sequence is TGTGCCAGCAGCTTCGGGAAGAGCTCCTACAATGAGCAGTTCTTC. Amino acid sequence: CASSFGKSSYNEQFF. Using reference TRBV5-5 and TRBJ2-1 for the parts outside the CDR3, the full variable domain is DAGVTQSPTHLIKTRGQQVTLRCSPISGHKSVSWYQQVLGQGPQFIFQYYEKEERGRGNFPDRFSARQFPNYSSELNVNALLLGDSALYLCASSFGKSSYNEQFFGPGTRLTVL.

This rearrangement joins TRBV9 to TRBJ2-3; 11 bases are a match to TRBD2. The CDR3 sequence is 15 residues long. The V gene end was trimmed by 3 bases and the J gene end by 1 base; junction bases not matched to a gene: 1. CDR1 SGDLS and CDR2 YYNGEE come from the germline V gene. Here the CDR3 reads CASSAGLAGTDTQYF. The CDR3 bases are TGTGCCAGCAGCGCGGGACTAGCGGGCACAGATACGCAGTATTTT.

The CDR3 sequence is CASSLNAEFQETQYF. As DNA, the CDR3 is TGTGCCAGCAGCTTAAATGCGGAGTTCCAAGAGACCCAGTACTTC. This chain uses TRBV7-6 with TRBJ2-5; D unclear. V gave up 2 bases and J gave up 1 base, with 11 bases separating them. The CDR3 totals 15 residues. CDR1 is SGHVS, CDR2 FNYEAQ, per germline. The complete variable domain, with remaining parts taken from reference TRBV7-6 and TRBJ2-5, reads GAGVSQSPRYKVTKRGQDVALRCDPISGHVSLYWYRQALGQGPEFLTYFNYEAQQDKSGLPNDRFSAERPEGSISTLTIQRTEQRDSAMYRCASSLNAEFQETQYFGPGTRLLVL.

The chain carries TRBV7-9 and TRBJ2-3; no clear D. This CDR3 has 15 residues. Germline-derived CDR1 and CDR2 are SEHNR and FQNEAQ (reference sequence). Trimming left V 5 bases short and J 6 bases short, with 18 bases between. The CDR3 DNA is TGTGCCAGCAGCCCCCAGCCATACGACGGGGATACGCAGTATTTT. Translated, it gives CASSPQPYDGDTQYF. Drawing the rest from reference TRBV7-9 and TRBJ2-3, the complete variable domain is DTGVSQNPRHKITKRGQNVTFRCDPISEHNRLYWYRQTLGQGPEFLTYFQNEAQLEKSRLLSDRFSAERPKGSFSTLEIQRTEQGDSAMYLCASSPQPYDGDTQYFGPGTRLTVL.

In this sample, this clone turned up a few times. The gene calls are TRBV19 and TRBJ2-1, with D possibly TRBD2 on 5 matching bases. In germline, CDR1 is LNHDA, CDR2 SQIVND (reference sequence). This CDR3 spans 16 amino acids. V was pared by 6 bases and J by 5 bases, with 20 bases between. CDR3 nucleotides: TGTGCCAGTAGCTACACCTCCCGAGGACTCCACAATGAGCAGTTCTTC. Residues: CASSYTSRGLHNEQFF.

The chain recombines TRBV6-5 with TRBJ2-3, with a weak D call TRBD2 (5 bases). V lost 2 bases to trimming and J lost 4 bases, with 10 bases between them. Germline CDR1 MNHEY, CDR2 SVGAGI. The CDR3 has 14 amino acids. The CDR3 here is CASSYEGEADTQYF. CDR3 DNA sequence: TGTGCCAGCAGTTACGAGGGAGAGGCAGATACGCAGTATTTT.

V gene TRBV29-1 combines with J gene TRBJ1-1; D call uncertain. Looked up from germline, CDR1 is SQVTM and CDR2 is ANQGSEA. V was shortened by 6 bases and J by 7 bases, with 9 bases between the two germline ends. The CDR3 is 10 residues long. In DNA form, the CDR3 reads TGCAGCGTGGACCAAAATGAAGCTTTCTTT. It is translated as CSVDQNEAFF.

The chain joins TRBV15 to TRBJ2-7, with TRBD2 as a possible D gene (5 bases). V was cut by 3 bases and J by 5 bases, with 17 bases left in between. CDR1 is LNHNV and CDR2 is YYDKDF in the germline V gene (reference sequence). The CDR3 runs to 15 residues. CDR3 amino acids: CATSSFREGIDEQYV. CDR3 bases: TGTGCCACCAGCAGTTTTAGAGAGGGAATCGACGAGCAGTACGTC.

The chain has TRBV19 and TRBJ2-2; no definite D call. The germline gives CDR1 LNHDA, CDR2 SQIVND (reference sequence). The CDR3 length is 12 residues. The CDR3 DNA is TGTGAGATTCTAGAAGTCACCGGGGAGCTGTTTTTT. It is translated as CEILEVTGELFF.

The chain links TRBV18 to TRBJ2-3, with D tentatively TRBD1 or TRBD2 (5 bases each). Germline V gene data show CDR1 as KGHSH and CDR2 as LQKENI. V lost 3 bases and J lost 2, with 12 bases in between. The CDR3 totals 15 residues. CDR3 sequence reads: CASSPGPSLTDTQYF. The CDR3 coding sequence is TGTGCCAGCTCACCGGGACCGAGCCTCACAGATACGCAGTATTTT.

V usage is TRBV2 and J usage is TRBJ2-5, with a possible D match to TRBD1 (6 bases). This CDR3 comprises 15 residues. CDR1 SNHLY and CDR2 FYNNEI come from the germline V gene. The ends were cut back, 4 bases at V and 2 bases at J, with 14 bases in the middle. The CDR3 nucleotides are TGTGCCAGCAGTGCGCCAGGGGTCATACAAGAGACCCAGTACTTC. Residues: CASSAPGVIQETQYF.

The rearrangement uses TRBV20-1 and TRBJ2-5, with D maybe TRBD2 (7 bases). V lost 3 bases and J 5 bases, leaving 16 bases between the germline ends. The CDR3 runs to 14 residues. Germline V lookup: CDR1 DFQATT, CDR2 SNEGSKA (reference sequence). This CDR3 reads CSASRGGALETQYF. In DNA form, the CDR3 reads TGCAGTGCTAGTCGAGGGGGGGCCCTGGAGACCCAGTACTTC.

This clone was recorded once. The rearrangement links TRBV5-1 to TRBJ2-7; possible D gene TRBD1, 5 bases. CDR3 size: 12 residues. Germline-derived CDR1 and CDR2 are SGHRS and YFSETQ. V gave up 6 bases and J gave up 4 bases, with 11 bases separating them. CDR3 DNA sequence: TGCGCCAGCAAGGGAACAGGATACGAGCAGTACTTC. This gives the protein CASKGTGYEQYF.

The sample holds one count of this clone. Other DNA sequences in the sample encode the same CDR3. This sequence joins TRBV9 and TRBJ2-5; the D is unclear. There are 11 residues in the CDR3. Germline-derived CDR1 and CDR2 are SGDLS and YYNGEE. The germline V and J ends were trimmed by 1 base and 2 bases, with 0 bases remaining between them. CDR3 coding DNA: TGTGCCAGCAGCGTACAAGAGACCCAGTACTTC. This gives the protein CASSVQETQYF.